This paragraph covers one T cell receptor beta chain sequence. No antigen is known for it. The same CDR3 is also encoded by other DNA sequences in this sample. The V end was cut by 3 bases, the J end by 0 bases, with 7 bases between. The germline CDR1 and CDR2 sequences are MDHEN and SYDVKM. CDR3 size: 14 residues. This sample was included in a study of beta chain features in type 1 diabetes. On the study more broadly: There were approximately 100,000,000 sorted cells examined across all samples.

Purity exceeding 95% was reached by all sorted populations. Reverse transcribing all isolated RNA meant expressed TCRB transcripts were sequenced. The method was immunoSEQ multiplex PCR; TCRdb's version includes in-frame clones alone and lacks a portion of them. In the table there are 850,000 to 900,000 clones, 15% to 20% of which are singletons. Study findings and constraints: When VDJ junctions were examined, type 1 diabetes patients showed fewer insertions and more deletions.

Sequences were obtained from naive CD4+ T cells from blood. J is TRBJ2-3 and V is TRBV28; D possibly uses TRBD1 or TRBD2 (6 bases each). This clonotype was obtained from a woman aged 18 to 35 in good health. Written as DNA, the CDR3 is TGTGCCAGCAGTTTCGGGGGCAGCACAGATACGCAGTATTTT. Amino acid sequence: CASSFGGSTDTQYF.